Below, 24 T cell receptor beta chains from the same sample are listed, as sequenced in a study of T cells in Graves' hyperthyroidism and ophthalmopathy. Amplification targeted TCR beta CDR3 regions from RNA transcripts. HTBI primers were used for first-round RT-PCR of the TCR CDR3. TCRdb re-derived calls from the multiplex PCR reads in MiXCR, one entry per CDR3 protein. The sample yields about 480,000 distinct CDR3 sequences, approximately 23% seen once. Sequenced: blood. The receptors here all came from a woman aged 70 to 79 with Graves' ophthalmopathy.

The chain carries TRBV4-3 and TRBJ2-7; no firm D call. CDR1 is LGHNA, CDR2 YSLEER, per germline. Trimming left V 1 base short and J 4 bases short, with 8 bases between. CDR3 size: 13 residues. The CDR3 reads CASSQAVPYEQYF. In DNA, the CDR3 is TGCGCCAGCAGCCAAGCGGTCCCTTACGAGCAGTACTTC.

The sample holds a few counts of this clonotype. The rearrangement uses TRBV28 and TRBJ2-4; 10 positions match TRBD2. After removal of 6 bases from V and 7 bases from J, the junction contained 3 bases not matched to a gene. The CDR3 is made up of 13 amino acids. CDR1 MDHEN and CDR2 SYDVKM come from the germline V gene. This CDR3 is CASRPGLANIQYF. Written as DNA, the CDR3 is TGTGCCAGCAGACCGGGACTAGCGAACATTCAGTACTTC.

Points on this clonotype: Since a much larger clone is just one base distant, this may be a read error. This chain connects TRBV11-2 to TRBJ2-2; 9 nucleotides line up with TRBD1. Germline CDR1 and CDR2: SGHAT and FQNNGV. CDR3 length: 17 amino acids. The CDR3 nucleotides are TGTGCCAGCAGCTTAGTTACAGGGGGCGCTTACACCGGGGAGCCGTTTTTT. It yields the protein CASSLVTGGAYTGEPFF.

This clonotype has just a few counts. This sequence joins TRBV11-2 and TRBJ1-1; D may be TRBD1 (5 bases). From germline, CDR1 is SGHAT and CDR2 FQNNGV. CDR3 length: 14 amino acids. The V and J ends lost 5 bases and 4 bases respectively, with 14 bases between them. The CDR3 DNA reads as TGTGCCAGCAGCCTGTACCCAGGGACCACTGAAGCTTTCTTT. Its protein is CASSLYPGTTEAFF.

This clonotype was found many times. V is TRBV2 and J is TRBJ2-7; 11 bases fit TRBD2. The germline V gene encodes CDR1 SNHLY and CDR2 FYNNEI. The CDR3 spans 14 residues. J was trimmed by 5 bases and V by 6 bases; bases with no gene match: 6. For the CDR3, the DNA is TGTGCCAGCAGGTTTACTAGCGGGAGCCACGAGCAGTACTTC. Residues: CASRFTSGSHEQYF.

This clonotype turned up a few times. The J gene is TRBJ2-3, the V gene TRBV7-3; D unresolved. Between the trimmed V and J ends, which lost 3 bases and 0 bases, there was a span of 10 bases. This CDR3 has 15 residues. Germline CDR1 SGHTA, CDR2 FQGTGA. Written as DNA, the CDR3 is TGTGCCAGCAGCTTCGTAGCCGGCAGCACAGATACGCAGTATTTT. This translates into CASSFVAGSTDTQYF.

This chain links TRBV30 with TRBJ1-1; TRBD1 is a possible D gene (6 bases). This CDR3 has 14 residues. The V gene lost 3 bases and the J gene lost 2 bases, with 13 bases spanning the gap. The V gene's germline CDR1 is GTSNPN and CDR2 SVGIG (reference sequence). DNA of the CDR3: TGTGCCTGGAGGGGGGCAGGGATCAACACTGAAGCTTTCTTT. It encodes CAWRGAGINTEAFF.

This clonotype appeared a few times. The chain couples TRBV27 to TRBJ1-5, with 7 bases fitting TRBD1. The CDR3 is 14 residues long. The J segment lost 6 bases and the V segment lost 0 bases, leaving 2 bases of the junction unmatched. Germline V gene data show CDR1 as MNHEY and CDR2 as SMNVEV (reference sequence). CDR3 bases: TGTGCCAGCAGTTTATCCGGGACAGTTCAGCCCCAGCATTTT. It encodes CASSLSGTVQPQHF.

The chain carries TRBV6-2 or TRBV6-3 and TRBJ1-6; D remains unclear. V lost 8 bases to trimming and J lost 10 bases, with 15 bases between them. CDR3 size: 13 residues. Germline CDR1 reads MNHEY; CDR2 reads SVGEGT. The CDR3 DNA follows: TGTGCCAGCGGAGGCGGGGTTGGGTCACCCCTCCACTTT. Translating it yields CASGGGVGSPLHF.

This clonotype was seen many times. This chain uses TRBV28 with TRBJ2-3; TRBD2 matches 7 bases. Germline loops: CDR1 MDHEN, CDR2 SYDVKM. Trimming cost V 4 bases and J 1 base; bases outside gene matches: 8. CDR3 size: 16 residues. CDR3 in DNA: TGTGCCAGCAGTTCCCCCCGCACTAGCGGCACAGATACGCAGTATTTT. This gives the protein CASSSPRTSGTDTQYF. Based on the CDR3 plus reference TRBV28 and TRBJ2-3, the full variable domain is DVKVTQSSRYLVKRTGEKVFLECVQDMDHENMFWYRQDPGLGLRLIYFSYDVKMKEKGDIPEGYSVSREKKERFSLILESASTNQTSMYLCASSSPRTSGTDTQYFGPGTRLTVL.

This clonotype occurred a few times. The CDR3 loop is CASSSGTGGDTGELFF. In nucleotides, the CDR3 is TGTGCCAGCAGTTCCGGGACAGGGGGCGACACCGGGGAGCTGTTTTTT. This chain connects TRBV27 to TRBJ2-2; 12 nucleotides align to TRBD1. The V gene end was trimmed by 4 bases and the J gene end by 3 bases; junction bases not matched to a gene: 3. The germline V gene has CDR1 MNHEY and CDR2 SMNVEV (reference sequence). The CDR3 totals 16 residues.

This clonotype has a count of ten or more. This chain links TRBV6-5 with TRBJ1-1; 7 nucleotides align to TRBD1. J was trimmed by 2 bases and V by 3 bases; bases with no gene match: 3. The CDR3 loop spans 14 amino acids. The germline gives CDR1 MNHEY, CDR2 SVGAGI. The CDR3 loop is CASSYGQANTEAFF. CDR3 DNA sequence: TGTGCCAGCAGTTATGGACAGGCTAACACTGAAGCTTTCTTT.

The V and J genes are TRBV5-6 and TRBJ2-5; 7 nucleotides match TRBD2. The CDR3 runs to 15 residues. From germline, CDR1 is SGHDT and CDR2 YYEEEE. Trimming at V came to 4 bases and at J to 3 bases, leaving 9 bases not matched to a gene. CDR3 residues: CASSPPGTTKETQYF. In nucleotides, the CDR3 is TGTGCCAGCAGCCCGCCAGGGACTACCAAAGAGACCCAGTACTTC. Together with reference TRBV5-6 and TRBJ2-5, the CDR3 gives the full variable domain: DAGVTQSPTHLIKTRGQQVTLRCSPKSGHDTVSWYQQALGQGPQFIFQYYEEEERQRGNFPDRFSGHQFPNYSSELNVNALLLGDSALYLCASSPPGTTKETQYFGPGTRLLVL.

This clonotype was picked up many times. The chain joins TRBV3-1 to TRBJ1-5, with D unresolved. V gave up 0 bases and J gave up 5 bases, with 11 bases separating them. CDR3 size: 15 residues. From germline, CDR1 is LGHDT and CDR2 YNNKEL (reference sequence). CDR3: CASSQDRQSDQPQHF. CDR3 DNA sequence: TGTGCCAGCAGCCAAGATCGGCAGTCCGATCAGCCCCAGCATTTT. The full variable domain, with the rest looked up from reference TRBV3-1 and TRBJ1-5, is DTAVSQTPKYLVTQMGNDKSIKCEQNLGHDTMYWYKQDSKKFLKIMFSYNNKELIINETVPNRFSPKSPDKAHLNLHINSLELGDSAVYFCASSQDRQSDQPQHFGDGTRLSIL.

This rearrangement joins TRBV7-9 to TRBJ1-2, with D possibly matching TRBD1 (6 bases). This CDR3 spans 14 amino acids. Trimming pared 1 base from V and 4 bases from J, leaving 10 bases between. Germline CDR1 is SEHNR and CDR2 is FQNEAQ (reference sequence). CDR3 sequence reads: CASSLEGGSYGYTF. For the CDR3, the DNA is TGTGCCAGCAGCTTAGAGGGGGGGAGCTATGGCTACACCTTC.

Ten or more counts support this clonotype. This chain uses TRBV28 with TRBJ1-1; no reliable D call. The CDR3 contains 10 residues. Trimming cost V 8 bases and J 7 bases, with 8 bases left between them. Per the germline V gene, CDR1 is MDHEN and CDR2 is SYDVKM. CDR3 coding DNA: TGTGCCAGCTTTCGCGATGAAGCTTTCTTT. Protein: CASFRDEAFF.

Many counts were recorded for this clonotype. This chain uses TRBV2 with TRBJ2-1; 12 bases are shared with TRBD2. Germline assignment: CDR1 SNHLY and CDR2 FYNNEI. The CDR3 is 15 amino acids. With V trimmed by 3 bases and J by 9 bases, 6 bases remained unmatched. CDR3 region: CASSDTSGRRGEQFF. For the CDR3, the DNA is TGTGCCAGCAGTGACACTAGCGGGAGGAGGGGTGAGCAGTTCTTC.

This clonotype has a handful of counts. V usage is TRBV30 and J usage is TRBJ2-7; the match to TRBD2 covers 12 bases. This CDR3 region has 13 residues. Germline values: CDR1 GTSNPN, CDR2 SVGIG (reference sequence). With 7 bases clipped from V and 5 bases from J, the junction kept 6 bases outside the gene matches. The CDR3 region has the DNA TGTGCCTTGCGACTAGCGGGAGTGCACGAGCAGTACTTC. As protein: CALRLAGVHEQYF.

This clonotype was counted a few times. The CDR3 sequence is CSARDLLAGGDGELFF. CDR3 in DNA: TGCAGTGCTAGAGACCTGCTAGCGGGAGGGGACGGGGAGCTGTTTTTT. The chain recombines TRBV20-1 with TRBJ2-2; 12 nucleotides agree with TRBD2. This CDR3 has 16 residues. Germline V gene sequence: CDR1 DFQATT, CDR2 SNEGSKA (reference sequence). Losses at the gene ends were 0 bases for V and 7 bases for J; bases not matched to a gene: 6.

The genes are TRBV15 and TRBJ2-5; D unresolved. Germline CDR1 is LNHNV and CDR2 is YYDKDF (reference sequence). The CDR3 has 13 residues. The ends were cut back, 0 bases at V and 3 bases at J, with 5 bases in the middle. The CDR3 DNA reads TGTGCCACCAGCAGAGATTTAGAAGAGACCCAGTACTTC. Its protein product is CATSRDLEETQYF.

The chain has TRBV4-1 and TRBJ1-5, with no clear D. Germline loops: CDR1 MGHRA, CDR2 YSYEKL. Trimming stripped 0 bases from V and 4 bases from J, with 13 bases between. This CDR3 is built from 16 residues. The CDR3 DNA sequence: TGCGCCAGCAGCCAAGAGGTTTCGAGCTGGAATCAGCCCCAGCATTTT. It specifies CASSQEVSSWNQPQHF.

The genes are TRBV5-1 and TRBJ2-3; the D call may be TRBD1 or TRBD2 (5 bases each). The V gene lost 5 bases and the J gene lost 0 bases, with 13 bases spanning the gap. In germline, CDR1 is SGHRS, CDR2 YFSETQ. The CDR3 has 15 residues. The CDR3 DNA sequence: TGCGCCAGCAGTTACCGGGGACCTAGCACAGATACGCAGTATTTT. Protein sequence: CASSYRGPSTDTQYF.

The sample holds many counts of this clonotype. The V and J genes are TRBV20-1 and TRBJ2-3, with TRBD2 identical over 9 bases. Germline CDR1 and CDR2: DFQATT and SNEGSKA (reference sequence). V trimming: 4 bases; J trimming: 3 bases; junction bases outside the gene matches: 5. CDR3 length: 14 residues. As DNA, the CDR3 is TGCAGTGCTATCCTAGCGGGAACGACAGATACGCAGTATTTT. It yields the protein CSAILAGTTDTQYF.

This clonotype appeared many times. The chain couples TRBV28 to TRBJ2-1, with a tentative D call TRBD2 (6 bases). Deletions cut 1 base from V and 4 bases from J, with 8 bases between. Per germline, CDR1 MDHEN and CDR2 SYDVKM. CDR3 size: 14 residues. CDR3 residues: CASSLSTRYNEQFF. The DNA for the CDR3 is TGTGCCAGCAGTTTATCGACTAGATACAATGAGCAGTTCTTC.